Described below is a single TCR beta chain sequence and its context. Its antigen is unidentified. This record comes from a study of PD-1 blockade in classical Hodgkin lymphoma. General study findings and limits: At baseline, newly diagnosed patients reportedly showed less TCR diversity than healthy donors. The origin of the repertoire differences remains undefined, with disease activity or prior therapy as possible causes. Complete responders' baseline diversity resembled that of newly diagnosed patients. Exclusion removed patients who began nivolumab under 1 year after ASCT.

Profiled with immunoSEQ multiplex PCR; TCRdb holds only in-frame clones, not every one. The sample shows about 98,000 clones, 81% of them seen only once. Every patient experienced relapse after autologous stem cell transplantation, and brentuximab vedotin exposure varied. This sequence was found in a human donor with classical Hodgkin lymphoma. The sequencing used peripheral blood mononuclear cells (PBMCs), collected before the second cycle of nivolumab.

This chain's CDR3 is CASSGERDPYNEQFF. In nucleotides, the CDR3 is TGCGCCAGCAGTGGGGAGCGGGATCCTTACAATGAGCAGTTCTTC. The chain couples TRBV10-1 to TRBJ2-1, with 7 nucleotides matching TRBD2. This CDR3 is built from 15 residues. Losses at the gene ends were 4 bases for V and 4 bases for J; bases not matched to a gene: 7. Germline V CDR1 and CDR2: WNHNN, SYGVQD (reference sequence).